These 13 T cell receptor beta chains share one sample of origin, sequenced in a study of T cells after yellow fever vaccination. TCRdb redid the calling of the 5' RACE reads with MiXCR, one entry per CDR3 protein. The sample has 250,000 to 350,000 distinct CDR3 sequences, 8.7% seen once; the top ten hold about 3%. The sequencing used CD4+ T cells sorted from PBMCs, collected 5 days after the yellow fever booster vaccination. The receptors shown here come from a man aged 18 to 29 who received the YFV17D yellow fever vaccine.

This chain joins TRBV20-1 and TRBJ1-5, with unresolved D. V lost 4 bases and J lost 4, with 8 bases in between. Germline-derived CDR1 and CDR2 are DFQATT and SNEGSKA (reference sequence). The CDR3 has 12 amino acids. The DNA of the CDR3 is TGCAGTGCTATTTTTCCTAATCAGCCCCAGCATTTT. This sequence encodes CSAIFPNQPQHF.

This clonotype appeared many times. The V gene is TRBV7-7, the J gene TRBJ2-5, with TRBD2 as a possible D gene (6 bases). Germline CDR1 SSHAT, CDR2 FNYEAQ (reference sequence). V was clipped by 5 bases and J by 0 bases, with 16 bases between them. The CDR3 totals 16 residues. The CDR3 region is CASSRYGGSYQETQYF. DNA of the CDR3: TGTGCCAGCAGCCGTTACGGGGGATCCTACCAAGAGACCCAGTACTTC.

This clonotype was seen ten or more times. The chain links TRBV5-1 to TRBJ2-2; D may be TRBD1 (5 bases). This CDR3 contains 11 residues. With 8 bases removed from V and 4 bases from J, the gap between germline ends came to 6 bases. Germline V gene data show CDR1 as SGHRS and CDR2 as YFSETQ. CDR3 amino acids: CASQGTGELFF. The CDR3 DNA reads TGCGCCAGTCAGGGCACCGGGGAGCTGTTTTTT.

The J gene is TRBJ1-2, the V gene TRBV25-1; unclear D gene. CDR1 is MGHDK and CDR2 is SYGVNS in the germline V gene. CDR3 length equals 13 residues. Trimming left V 5 bases short and J 8 bases short, with 15 bases between. The CDR3 here is CASSLSPLRGYTF. CDR3 nucleotide sequence: TGTGCCAGCAGTTTATCCCCCCTCCGGGGCTACACCTTC.

This clonotype was recorded at least ten times. The V and J genes are TRBV20-1 and TRBJ2-7, with 8 bases fitting TRBD1. The CDR3 contains 17 residues. Germline values: CDR1 DFQATT, CDR2 SNEGSKA (reference sequence). With V trimmed by 6 bases and J by 0 bases, 16 bases remained unmatched. DNA of the CDR3: TGCAGTGCCACAGGAGGACAGGGCCGAAGAGGCTCCTACGAGCAGTACGTC. Amino acid sequence: CSATGGQGRRGSYEQYV.

This clonotype came up a few times. This CDR3 is CASSRPRGSISGANVLTF. DNA of the CDR3: TGCGCCAGCAGCAGGCCGAGGGGGAGCATCTCTGGGGCCAACGTCCTGACTTTC. This chain joins TRBV5-1 and TRBJ2-6; possible D gene TRBD1, 6 bases. V was shortened by 4 bases and J by 0 bases, with 17 bases between the two germline ends. CDR1 and CDR2 (germline): SGHRS, YFSETQ. The CDR3 extends over 18 amino acids. Combining the CDR3 with reference TRBV5-1 and TRBJ2-6 gives the whole variable domain KAGVTQTPRYLIKTRGQQVTLSCSPISGHRSVSWYQQTPGQGLQFLFEYFSETQRNKGNFPGRFSGRQFSNSRSEMNVSTLELGDSALYLCASSRPRGSISGANVLTFGAGSRLTVL.

This clonotype was counted at least ten times. This chain links TRBV12-3 or TRBV12-4 with TRBJ2-7, with unresolved D. V lost 5 bases, J lost 11 bases, and 16 bases lay in between. The CDR3 contains 12 residues. CDR3 protein: CASSPGDRSKYV. In DNA, the CDR3 is TGTGCCAGCAGTCCCGGTGACCGCTCTAAGTACGTC.

There are a few counts of this clonotype. The chain employs TRBV20-1 and TRBJ2-1; the match to TRBD2 covers 8 bases. The V and J ends lost 4 bases and 1 base, in that order; junction bases with no gene match: 9. The CDR3 has 16 amino acids. Germline V lookup: CDR1 DFQATT, CDR2 SNEGSKA (reference sequence). The CDR3 spells CSATRTSSGSYNEQFF. The CDR3 nucleotides are TGCAGTGCTACCCGAACCTCTAGCGGGTCCTACAATGAGCAGTTCTTC.

The V call is TRBV4-3, the J call TRBJ1-1, with D maybe TRBD1 (5 bases). Germline assignment: CDR1 LGHNA and CDR2 YSLEER. Trimming took 3 bases from V and 0 from J, leaving 11 bases between them. This CDR3 has 15 amino acids. CDR3 nucleotides: TGCGCCAGCAGCCATGCGGGGACCATGAACACTGAAGCTTTCTTT. This gives the protein CASSHAGTMNTEAFF.

The chain joins TRBV6-5 to TRBJ2-1; 7 bases align to TRBD2. CDR1 and CDR2 from the germline V gene are MNHEY and SVGAGI. This CDR3 has 16 residues. The V gene end was trimmed by 7 bases and the J gene end by 6 bases; junction bases not matched to a gene: 15. The CDR3: CASTNVAAGRGNEQFF. The CDR3 DNA reads TGTGCCAGCACCAACGTCGCCGCAGGGAGGGGCAATGAGCAGTTCTTC.

The chain has TRBV7-3 and TRBJ2-6; 8 bases fit TRBD1. Germline V CDR1 and CDR2: SGHTA, FQGTGA. V lost 10 bases to trimming and J lost 2 bases; unmatched junction nucleotides: 7. The CDR3 consists of 15 residues. CDR3 sequence: CATGQGGTGANVLTF. The CDR3 DNA is TGTGCCACTGGACAGGGTGGAACTGGGGCCAACGTCCTGACTTTC.

This clonotype appeared a few times. Here the CDR3 DNA reads TGCAGTGCATCCGAGACTAGCGGGGGGCCGGTCACAGATACGCAGTATTTT. Amino acid sequence: CSASETSGGPVTDTQYF. This chain joins TRBV20-1 and TRBJ2-3; TRBD2 agrees at 13 bases. This CDR3 comprises 17 residues. Germline CDR1 and CDR2: DFQATT and SNEGSKA (reference sequence). The trim removed 6 bases at V and 2 bases at J, leaving 11 bases unmatched.

Concerning this clonotype itself: This may stem from a read error, because a much larger clone lies one nucleotide away. The chain employs TRBV19 and TRBJ1-1, with a tentative D call TRBD1 (6 bases). The CDR3 has 13 amino acids. The ends were cut back, 7 bases at V and 4 bases at J, with 13 bases in the middle. Germline lookup yields CDR1 LNHDA and CDR2 SQIVND (reference sequence). CDR3 loop: CASTRTGATEAFF. The CDR3 DNA sequence: TGTGCCAGTACCCGTACGGGGGCCACTGAAGCTTTCTTT.